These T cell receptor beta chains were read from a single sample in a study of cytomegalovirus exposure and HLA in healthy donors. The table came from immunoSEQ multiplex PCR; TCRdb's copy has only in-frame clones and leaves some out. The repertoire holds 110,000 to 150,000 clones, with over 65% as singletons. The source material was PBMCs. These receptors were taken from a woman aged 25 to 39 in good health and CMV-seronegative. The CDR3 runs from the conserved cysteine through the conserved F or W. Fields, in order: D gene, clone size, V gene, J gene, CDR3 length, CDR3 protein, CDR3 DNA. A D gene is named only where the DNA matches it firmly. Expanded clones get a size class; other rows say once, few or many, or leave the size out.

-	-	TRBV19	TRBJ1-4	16	CASSTTRTATNEKLFF	TGTGCCAGTAGTACCACCCGGACAGCTACTAATGAAAAACTGTTTTTT
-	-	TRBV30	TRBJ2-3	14	CAWSEGAGTDTQYF	TGTGCCTGGAGTGAAGGAGCAGGCACAGATACGCAGTATTTT
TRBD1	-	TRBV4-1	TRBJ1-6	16	CASSQPPGQGDSPLHF	TGCGCCAGCAGCCAACCTCCGGGACAGGGTGATTCACCCCTCCACTTT
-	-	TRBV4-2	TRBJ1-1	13	CASSQDRNTEAFF	TGTGCCAGCAGCCAAGACCGGAACACTGAAGCTTTCTTT
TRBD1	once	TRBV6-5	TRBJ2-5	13	CASREGQGKTQYF	TGTGCCAGCAGGGAGGGACAGGGAAAGACCCAGTACTTC
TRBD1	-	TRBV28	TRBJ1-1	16	CASSPGQRTVNTEAFF	TGTGCCAGCAGTCCGGGACAGCGTACGGTGAACACTGAAGCTTTCTTT
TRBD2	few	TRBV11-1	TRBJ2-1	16	CASSLLAGSGYNEQFF	TGTGCCAGCAGCCTTCTAGCGGGGTCGGGCTACAATGAGCAGTTCTTC
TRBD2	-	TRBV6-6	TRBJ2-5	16	CASSYSFGGGLETQYF	TGTGCCAGCAGTTACTCTTTCGGGGGGGGGCTAGAGACCCAGTACTTC
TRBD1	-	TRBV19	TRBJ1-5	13	CAIGVGQDQPQHF	TGTGCCATCGGTGTGGGACAGGATCAGCCCCAGCATTTT
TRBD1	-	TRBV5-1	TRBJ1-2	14	CASSSEQGYYGYTF	TGCGCCAGCAGCTCGGAACAGGGGTACTATGGCTACACCTTC
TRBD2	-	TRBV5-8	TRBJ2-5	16	CASRLGGGHGQETQYF	TGTGCCAGCAGACTGGGGGGAGGGCACGGCCAAGAGACCCAGTACTTC
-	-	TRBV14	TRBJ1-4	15	CASSWLASTNEKLFF	TGTGCCAGCAGTTGGTTGGCCTCAACTAATGAAAAACTGTTTTTT
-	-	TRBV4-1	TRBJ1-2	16	CASSQAMDGVKDGYTF	TGCGCCAGCAGCCAAGCTATGGACGGGGTAAAGGATGGCTACACCTTC
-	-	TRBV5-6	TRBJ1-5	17	CASSLEGGDGSNQPQHF	TGTGCCAGCAGCTTGGAAGGGGGGGACGGTAGCAATCAGCCCCAGCATTTT
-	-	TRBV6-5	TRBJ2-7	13	CASSEAGWYEQYF	TGTGCCAGCAGTGAGGCAGGGTGGTACGAGCAGTACTTC
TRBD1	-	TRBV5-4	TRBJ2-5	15	CASSQGQGSQETQYF	TGTGCCAGCAGCCAGGGACAGGGCTCCCAAGAGACCCAGTACTTC
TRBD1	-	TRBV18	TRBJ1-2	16	CASSPQAGQLNYGYTF	TGTGCCAGCTCACCACAGGCGGGACAGCTTAACTATGGCTACACCTTC
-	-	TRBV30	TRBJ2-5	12	CAWNLNSETQYF	TGTGCCTGGAATCTAAATTCGGAGACCCAGTACTTC
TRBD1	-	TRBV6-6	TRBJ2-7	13	CASSYTGGYEQYF	TGTGCCAGCAGTTACACAGGGGGCTACGAGCAGTACTTC
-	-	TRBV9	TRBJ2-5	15	CASSVGAGEGETQYF	TGTGCCAGCAGCGTAGGAGCAGGGGAGGGAGAGACCCAGTACTTC
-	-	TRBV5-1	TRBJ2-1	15	CASRPTSGSYNEQFF	TGCGCCAGCAGGCCCACTAGTGGGTCCTACAATGAGCAGTTCTTC
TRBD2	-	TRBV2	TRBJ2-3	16	CASSPKAGGPKDTQYF	TGTGCCAGCAGTCCTAAAGCGGGAGGGCCAAAAGATACGCAGTATTTT
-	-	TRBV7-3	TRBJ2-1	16	CASSLGGLGSYNEQFF	TGTGCCAGCAGCTTGGGGGGTCTAGGCTCCTACAATGAGCAGTTCTTC
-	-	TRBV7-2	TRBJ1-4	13	CASSLQGIEKLFF	TGTGCCAGCAGCTTACAGGGGATTGAAAAACTGTTTTTT
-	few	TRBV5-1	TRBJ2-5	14	CASSLYGGQETQYF	TGCGCCAGCAGCTTGTACGGGGGCCAAGAGACCCAGTACTTC
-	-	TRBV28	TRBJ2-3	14	CASSLSDYTDTQYF	TGTGCCAGCAGTTTATCGGACTACACAGATACGCAGTATTTT
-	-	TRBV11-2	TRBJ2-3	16	CASSAQGGPGSDTQYF	TGTGCCAGCAGCGCGCAGGGGGGCCCAGGGTCAGATACGCAGTATTTT
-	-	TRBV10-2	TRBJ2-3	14	CASSERNRADTQYF	TGCGCCAGCAGTGAAAGAAACAGGGCCGATACGCAGTATTTT
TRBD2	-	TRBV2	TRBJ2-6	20	CASSAGTSGGGNSGANVLTF	TGTGCCAGCAGTGCCGGGACTAGCGGGGGGGGGAACTCTGGGGCCAACGTCCTGACTTTC
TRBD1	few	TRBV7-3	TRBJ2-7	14	CASSSGTGGSEQYF	TGTGCCAGCAGCTCAGGGACAGGGGGCAGTGAGCAGTACTTC
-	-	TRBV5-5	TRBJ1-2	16	CASSLVIGGGGYGYTF	TGTGCCAGCAGCTTGGTAATCGGCGGGGGAGGCTATGGCTACACCTTC
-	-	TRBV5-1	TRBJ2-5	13	CASSLVGEETQYF	TGCGCCAGCAGCTTAGTAGGGGAAGAGACCCAGTACTTC
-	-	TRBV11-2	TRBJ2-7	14	CASSFVGLGYEQYF	TGTGCCAGCAGCTTTGTCGGCCTCGGGTACGAGCAGTACTTC
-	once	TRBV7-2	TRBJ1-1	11	CASSTGGEAFF	TGTGCCAGCAGCACGGGGGGTGAAGCTTTCTTT
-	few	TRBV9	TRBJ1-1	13	CASSVDGNTEAFF	TGTGCCAGCAGCGTAGACGGGAACACTGAAGCTTTCTTT
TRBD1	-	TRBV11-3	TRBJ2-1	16	CASSFGGQGEQIEQFF	TGTGCCAGCAGCTTTGGCGGACAGGGGGAACAAATTGAGCAGTTCTTC
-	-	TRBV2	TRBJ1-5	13	CAVAADSNQPQHF	TGTGCCGTCGCGGCGGATAGCAATCAGCCCCAGCATTTT
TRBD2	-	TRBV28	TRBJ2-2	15	CASVPSGRGTGELFF	TGTGCCAGCGTCCCTAGCGGGAGAGGCACCGGGGAGCTGTTTTTT
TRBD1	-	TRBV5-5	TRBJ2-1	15	CASSLDVGRGNEQFF	TGTGCCAGCAGCTTGGATGTCGGCAGGGGGAATGAGCAGTTCTTC
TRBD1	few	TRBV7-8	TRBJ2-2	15	CASSFQGANTGELFF	TGTGCCAGCAGCTTCCAGGGGGCGAACACCGGGGAGCTGTTTTTT
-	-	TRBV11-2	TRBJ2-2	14	CASSLFGVTGELFF	TGTGCCAGCAGCTTATTCGGGGTCACCGGGGAGCTGTTTTTT
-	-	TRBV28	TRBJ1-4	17	CASSPYIQQGVHEKLFF	TGTGCCAGCAGTCCCTATATCCAACAGGGAGTACATGAAAAACTGTTTTTT
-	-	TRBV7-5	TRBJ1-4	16	CARSLRKGQSWEKLFF	TGTGCCAGAAGCCTCAGAAAGGGGCAATCATGGGAAAAACTGTTTTTT
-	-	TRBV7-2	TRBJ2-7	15	CASSLGRAQGSEQYF	TGTGCCAGCAGCTTAGGGCGGGCCCAGGGGTCCGAGCAGTACTTC
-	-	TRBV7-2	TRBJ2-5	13	CASSLAPRETQYF	TGTGCCAGCAGCTTAGCCCCACGGGAGACCCAGTACTTC
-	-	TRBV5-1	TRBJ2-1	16	CASSLASDKSYNEQFF	TGCGCCAGCAGCTTGGCTAGCGATAAGTCCTACAATGAGCAGTTCTTC
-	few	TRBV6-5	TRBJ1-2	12	CASSDTNYGYTF	TGTGCCAGCAGTGACACTAACTATGGCTACACCTTC
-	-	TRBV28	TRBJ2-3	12	CASSPGQLNQYF	TGTGCCAGCAGCCCTGGACAGCTTAACCAGTATTTT
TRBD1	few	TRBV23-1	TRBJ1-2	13	CASSPDRVGGYTF	TGCGCCAGCAGTCCGGACAGGGTGGGTGGCTACACCTTC
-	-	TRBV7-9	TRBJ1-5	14	CASTRGGADQPQHF	TGTGCCAGCACCCGGGGGGGGGCTGATCAGCCCCAGCATTTT
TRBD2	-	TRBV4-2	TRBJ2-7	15	CASSQGFSGTDEQYF	TGTGCCAGCAGCCAAGGTTTTAGCGGGACGGACGAGCAGTACTTC
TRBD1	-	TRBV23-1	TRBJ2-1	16	CASSPRQGVSYNEQFF	TGCGCCAGCAGTCCCCGACAGGGGGTCTCCTACAATGAGCAGTTCTTC
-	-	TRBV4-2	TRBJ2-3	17	CASSQAPPAGEGDTQYF	TGTGCCAGCAGCCAAGCTCCTCCGGCAGGCGAGGGAGATACGCAGTATTTT
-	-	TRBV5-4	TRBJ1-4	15	CASSTQGSGNEKLFF	TGTGCCAGCAGCACCCAGGGCTCGGGTAATGAAAAACTGTTTTTT